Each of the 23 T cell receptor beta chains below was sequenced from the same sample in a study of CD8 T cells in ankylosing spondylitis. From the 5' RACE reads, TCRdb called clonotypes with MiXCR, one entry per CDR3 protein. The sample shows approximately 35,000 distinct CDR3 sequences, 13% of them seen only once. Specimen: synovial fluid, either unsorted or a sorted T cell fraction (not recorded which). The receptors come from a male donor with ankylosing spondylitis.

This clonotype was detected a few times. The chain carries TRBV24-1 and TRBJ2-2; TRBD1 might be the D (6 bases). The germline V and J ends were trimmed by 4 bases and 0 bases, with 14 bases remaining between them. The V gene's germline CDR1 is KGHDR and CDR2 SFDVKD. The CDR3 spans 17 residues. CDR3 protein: CATSETGTPSNTGELFF. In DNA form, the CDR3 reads TGTGCCACCAGTGAGACCGGGACACCCTCGAACACCGGGGAGCTGTTTTTT.

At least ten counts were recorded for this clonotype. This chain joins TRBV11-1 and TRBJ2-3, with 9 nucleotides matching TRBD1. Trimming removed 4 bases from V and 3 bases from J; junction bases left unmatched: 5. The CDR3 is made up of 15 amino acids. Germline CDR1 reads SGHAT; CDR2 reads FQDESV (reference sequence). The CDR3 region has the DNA TGTGCCAGCAGCTCGGGACAGGGAGAGACAGATACGCAGTATTTT. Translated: CASSSGQGETDTQYF.

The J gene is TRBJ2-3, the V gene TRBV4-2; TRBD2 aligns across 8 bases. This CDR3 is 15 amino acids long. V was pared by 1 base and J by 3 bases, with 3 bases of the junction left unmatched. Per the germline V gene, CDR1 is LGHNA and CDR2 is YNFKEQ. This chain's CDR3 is CASSQGGLVTDTQYF. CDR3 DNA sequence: TGTGCCAGCAGCCAAGGGGGACTAGTAACAGATACGCAGTATTTT.

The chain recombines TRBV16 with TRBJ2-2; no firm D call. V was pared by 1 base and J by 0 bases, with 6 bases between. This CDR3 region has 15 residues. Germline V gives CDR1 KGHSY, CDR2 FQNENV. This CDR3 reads CASSQYSANTGELFF. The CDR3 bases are TGTGCCAGCAGCCAATATTCAGCGAACACCGGGGAGCTGTTTTTT.

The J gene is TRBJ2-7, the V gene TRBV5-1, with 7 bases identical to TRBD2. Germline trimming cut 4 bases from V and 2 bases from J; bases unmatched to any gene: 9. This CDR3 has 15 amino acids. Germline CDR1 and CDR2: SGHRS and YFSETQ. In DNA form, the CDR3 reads TGCGCCAGCAGCCCGGGGAGGGTGTGTACCTACGAGCAGTACTTC. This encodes CASSPGRVCTYEQYF.

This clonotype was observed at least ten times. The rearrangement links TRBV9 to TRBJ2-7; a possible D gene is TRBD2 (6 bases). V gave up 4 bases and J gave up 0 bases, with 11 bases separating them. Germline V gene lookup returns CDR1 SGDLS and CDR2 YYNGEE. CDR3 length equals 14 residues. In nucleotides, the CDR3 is TGTGCCAGCAGCCCCGGAGGGAACTCCTACGAGCAGTACTTC. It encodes CASSPGGNSYEQYF.

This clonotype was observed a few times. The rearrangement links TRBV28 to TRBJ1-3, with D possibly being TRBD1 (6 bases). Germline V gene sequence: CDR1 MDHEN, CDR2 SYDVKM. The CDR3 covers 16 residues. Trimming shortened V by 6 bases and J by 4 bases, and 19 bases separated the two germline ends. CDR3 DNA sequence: TGTGCCAGCAGCCGACCCCCAGGGGACTCCGGAAACACCATATATTTT. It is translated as CASSRPPGDSGNTIYF.

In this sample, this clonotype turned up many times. CDR3 protein: CASSPGDPTHEQFF. CDR3 nucleotides: TGTGCCAGCAGCCCGGGGGATCCCACCCATGAGCAGTTCTTC. The rearrangement links TRBV7-9 to TRBJ2-1; a possible D gene is TRBD2 (6 bases). CDR3 length: 14 amino acids. Trimming removed 5 bases at V and 8 bases at J, with 16 bases between. Germline CDR1 and CDR2: SEHNR and FQNEAQ (reference sequence).

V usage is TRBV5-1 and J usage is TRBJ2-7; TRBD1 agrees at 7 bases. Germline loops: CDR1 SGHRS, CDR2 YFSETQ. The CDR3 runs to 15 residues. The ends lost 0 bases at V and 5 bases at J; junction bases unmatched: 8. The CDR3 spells CASSLDWTGVHEQYF. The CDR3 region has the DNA TGCGCCAGCAGCTTGGATTGGACAGGTGTACACGAGCAGTACTTC.

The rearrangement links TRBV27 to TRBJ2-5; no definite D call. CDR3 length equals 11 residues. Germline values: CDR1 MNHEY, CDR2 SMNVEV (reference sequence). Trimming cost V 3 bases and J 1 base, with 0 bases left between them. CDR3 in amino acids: CASSFQETQYF. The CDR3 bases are TGTGCCAGCAGTTTCCAAGAGACCCAGTACTTC.

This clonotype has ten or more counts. The CDR3 region is CASYTNGDTF. DNA of the CDR3: TGTGCCAGCTATACTAACGGGGACACCTTC. The chain combines TRBV28 with TRBJ1-2; unclear D gene. This CDR3 comprises 10 residues. Germline CDR1 is MDHEN and CDR2 is SYDVKM. V gave up 8 bases and J gave up 12 bases, with 13 bases separating them.

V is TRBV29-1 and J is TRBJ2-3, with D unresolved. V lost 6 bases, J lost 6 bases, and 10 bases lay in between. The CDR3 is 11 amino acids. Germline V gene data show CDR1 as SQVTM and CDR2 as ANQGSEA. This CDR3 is CSVGPADTQYF. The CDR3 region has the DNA TGCAGCGTGGGCCCGGCTGATACGCAGTATTTT.

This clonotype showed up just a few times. The CDR3 bases are TGTGCCAGCAGTTTCTCACAGCTGAACACCGGGGAGCTGTTTTTT. It codes for CASSFSQLNTGELFF. This sequence joins TRBV27 and TRBJ2-2; D ambiguous. In germline, CDR1 is MNHEY, CDR2 SMNVEV (reference sequence). V lost 3 bases, J lost 1 base, and 9 bases lay in between. The CDR3 sequence is 15 residues long.

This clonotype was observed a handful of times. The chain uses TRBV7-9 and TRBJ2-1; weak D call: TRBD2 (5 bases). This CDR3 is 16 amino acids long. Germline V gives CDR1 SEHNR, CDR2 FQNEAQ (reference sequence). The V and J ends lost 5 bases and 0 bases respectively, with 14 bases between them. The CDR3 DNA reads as TGTGCCAGCAGCCCTCACGAGGGCAGCTCCTACAATGAGCAGTTCTTC. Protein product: CASSPHEGSSYNEQFF.

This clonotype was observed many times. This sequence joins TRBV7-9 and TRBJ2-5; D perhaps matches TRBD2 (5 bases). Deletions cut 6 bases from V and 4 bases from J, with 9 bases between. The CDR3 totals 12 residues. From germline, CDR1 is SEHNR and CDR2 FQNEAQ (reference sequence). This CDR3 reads CASRGVLETQYF. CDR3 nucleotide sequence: TGTGCCAGCAGGGGAGTTCTAGAGACCCAGTACTTC.

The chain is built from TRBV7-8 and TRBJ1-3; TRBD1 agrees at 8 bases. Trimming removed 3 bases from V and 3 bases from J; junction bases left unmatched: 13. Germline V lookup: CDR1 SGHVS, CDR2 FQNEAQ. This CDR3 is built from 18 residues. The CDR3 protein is CASSFPYAGGSVGNTIYF. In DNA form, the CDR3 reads TGTGCCAGCAGCTTTCCCTATGCAGGGGGCTCCGTTGGAAACACCATATATTTT.

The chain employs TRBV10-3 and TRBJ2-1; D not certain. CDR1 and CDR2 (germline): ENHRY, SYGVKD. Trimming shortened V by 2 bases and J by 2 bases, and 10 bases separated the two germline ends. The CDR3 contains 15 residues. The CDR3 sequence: CAISEDQLPYNEQFF. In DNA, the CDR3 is TGTGCCATCAGTGAGGACCAACTACCCTACAATGAGCAGTTCTTC.

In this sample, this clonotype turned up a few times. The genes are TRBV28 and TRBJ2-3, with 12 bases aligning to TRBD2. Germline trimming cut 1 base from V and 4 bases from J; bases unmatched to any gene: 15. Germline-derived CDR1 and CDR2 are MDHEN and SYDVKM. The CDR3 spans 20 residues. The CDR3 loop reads CASSLYPPSPSGGAADTQYF. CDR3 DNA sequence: TGTGCCAGCAGTTTATACCCCCCGTCCCCTAGCGGGGGGGCCGCAGATACGCAGTATTTT.

The CDR3 region has the DNA TGCGCCAGCAGTCGAGAGCGTACGCTAGCGGAGCAGTTCTTC. Protein sequence: CASSRERTLAEQFF. V is TRBV10-1 and J is TRBJ2-1, with D possibly being TRBD2 (6 bases). V was shortened by 5 bases and J by 10 bases, with 18 bases between the two germline ends. The CDR3 runs to 14 residues. CDR1 and CDR2 from the germline V gene are WNHNN and SYGVQD (reference sequence).

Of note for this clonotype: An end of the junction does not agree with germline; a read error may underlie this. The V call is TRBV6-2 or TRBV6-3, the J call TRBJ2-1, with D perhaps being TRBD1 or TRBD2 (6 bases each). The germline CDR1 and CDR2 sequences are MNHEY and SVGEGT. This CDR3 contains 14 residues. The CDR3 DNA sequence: TGTGCCAGCAGGGGGGACATGGCAAAACCTTGGGGGGTCTTC. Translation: CASRGDMAKPWGVF.

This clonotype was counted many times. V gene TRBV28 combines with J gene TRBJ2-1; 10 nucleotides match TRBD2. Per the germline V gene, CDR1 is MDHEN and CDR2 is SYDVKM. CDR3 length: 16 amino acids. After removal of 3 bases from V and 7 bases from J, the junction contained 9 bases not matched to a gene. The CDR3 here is CASSFSGTSVGNEQFF. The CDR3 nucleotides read TGTGCCAGCAGTTTCTCCGGGACTAGCGTGGGTAATGAGCAGTTCTTC.

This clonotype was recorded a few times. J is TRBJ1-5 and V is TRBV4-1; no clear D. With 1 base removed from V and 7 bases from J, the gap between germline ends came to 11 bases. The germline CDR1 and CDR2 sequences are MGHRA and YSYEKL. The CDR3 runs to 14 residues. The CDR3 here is CASSQGLGGQPQHF. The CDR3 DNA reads TGCGCCAGCAGCCAAGGCCTCGGCGGGCAGCCCCAGCATTTT.

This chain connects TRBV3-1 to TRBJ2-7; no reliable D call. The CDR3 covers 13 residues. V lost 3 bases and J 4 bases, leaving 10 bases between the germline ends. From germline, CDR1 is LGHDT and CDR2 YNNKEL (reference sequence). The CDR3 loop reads CASSQGFKYEQYF. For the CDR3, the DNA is TGTGCCAGCAGCCAGGGTTTTAAGTACGAGCAGTACTTC.